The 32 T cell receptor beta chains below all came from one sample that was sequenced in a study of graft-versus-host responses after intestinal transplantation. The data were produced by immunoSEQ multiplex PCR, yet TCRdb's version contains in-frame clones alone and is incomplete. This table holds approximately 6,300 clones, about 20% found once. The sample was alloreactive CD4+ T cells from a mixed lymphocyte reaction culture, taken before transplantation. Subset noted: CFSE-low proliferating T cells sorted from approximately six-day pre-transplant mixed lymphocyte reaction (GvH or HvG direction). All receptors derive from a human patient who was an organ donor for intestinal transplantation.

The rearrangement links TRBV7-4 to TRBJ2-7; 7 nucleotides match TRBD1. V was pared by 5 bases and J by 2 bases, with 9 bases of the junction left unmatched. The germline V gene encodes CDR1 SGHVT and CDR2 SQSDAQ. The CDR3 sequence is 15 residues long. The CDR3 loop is CASSPAEGATYEQYF. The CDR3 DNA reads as TGTGCCAGCAGCCCCGCAGAGGGGGCGACCTACGAGCAGTACTTC.

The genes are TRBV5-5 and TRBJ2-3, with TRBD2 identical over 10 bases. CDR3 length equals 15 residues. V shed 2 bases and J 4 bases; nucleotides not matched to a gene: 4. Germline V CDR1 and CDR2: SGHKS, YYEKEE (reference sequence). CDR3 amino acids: CASSFSGGASDTQYF. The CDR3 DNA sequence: TGTGCCAGCAGCTTCAGCGGGGGGGCCTCAGATACGCAGTATTTT.

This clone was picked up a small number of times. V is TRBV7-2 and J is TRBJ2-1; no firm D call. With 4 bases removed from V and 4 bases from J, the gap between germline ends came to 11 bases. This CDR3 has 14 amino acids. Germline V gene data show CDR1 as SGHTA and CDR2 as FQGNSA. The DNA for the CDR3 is TGTGCCAGCAGCTCGAATATAGCTTACAATGAGCAGTTCTTC. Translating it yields CASSSNIAYNEQFF.

CDR3 loop: CASSPRDRANQPQHF. CDR3 DNA sequence: TGTGCCAGCAGCCCCCGGGACAGGGCCAATCAGCCCCAGCATTTT. The gene calls are TRBV7-4 and TRBJ1-5, with 9 bases aligning to TRBD1. The CDR3 runs 15 residues. Trimming cost V 5 bases and J 3 bases; bases outside gene matches: 5. Germline CDR1 SGHVT, CDR2 SQSDAQ.

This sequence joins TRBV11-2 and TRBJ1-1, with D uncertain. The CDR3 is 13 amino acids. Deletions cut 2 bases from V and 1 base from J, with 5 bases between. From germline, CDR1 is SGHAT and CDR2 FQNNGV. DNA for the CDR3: TGTGCCAGCAGCTTATTTCCGAACACTGAAGCTTTCTTT. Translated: CASSLFPNTEAFF.

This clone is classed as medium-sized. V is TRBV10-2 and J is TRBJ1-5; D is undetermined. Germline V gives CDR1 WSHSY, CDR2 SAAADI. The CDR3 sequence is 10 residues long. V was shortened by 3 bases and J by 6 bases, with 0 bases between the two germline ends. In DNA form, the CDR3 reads TGCGCCAGCAGTGATCAGCCCCAGCATTTT. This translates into CASSDQPQHF.

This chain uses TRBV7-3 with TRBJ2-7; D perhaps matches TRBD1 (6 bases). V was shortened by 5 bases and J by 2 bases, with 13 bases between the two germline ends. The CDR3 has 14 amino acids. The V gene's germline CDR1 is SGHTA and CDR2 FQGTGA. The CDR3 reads CASSLRTAPYEQYF. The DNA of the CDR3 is TGTGCCAGCAGCCTACGGACAGCCCCCTACGAGCAGTACTTC.

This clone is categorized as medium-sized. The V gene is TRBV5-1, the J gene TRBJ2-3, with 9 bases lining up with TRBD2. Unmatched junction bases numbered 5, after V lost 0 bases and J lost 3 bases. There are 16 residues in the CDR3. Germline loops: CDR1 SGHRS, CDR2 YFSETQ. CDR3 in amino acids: CASSLGYLAGTDTQYF. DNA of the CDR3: TGCGCCAGCAGCTTGGGGTATCTAGCGGGAACAGATACGCAGTATTTT. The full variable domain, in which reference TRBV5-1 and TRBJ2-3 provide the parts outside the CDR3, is KAGVTQTPRYLIKTRGQQVTLSCSPISGHRSVSWYQQTPGQGLQFLFEYFSETQRNKGNFPGRFSGRQFSNSRSEMNVSTLELGDSALYLCASSLGYLAGTDTQYFGPGTRLTVL.

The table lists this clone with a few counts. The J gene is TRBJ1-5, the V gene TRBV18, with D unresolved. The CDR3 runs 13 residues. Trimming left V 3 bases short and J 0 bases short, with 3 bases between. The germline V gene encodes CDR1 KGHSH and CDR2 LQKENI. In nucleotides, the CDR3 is TGTGCCAGCTCACCGAATAGCAATCAGCCCCAGCATTTT. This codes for CASSPNSNQPQHF.

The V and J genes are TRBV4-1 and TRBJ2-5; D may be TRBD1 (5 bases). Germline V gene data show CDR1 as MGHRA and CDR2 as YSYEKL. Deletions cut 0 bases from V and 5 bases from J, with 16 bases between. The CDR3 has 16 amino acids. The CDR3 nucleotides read TGCGCCAGCAGCCAAGATTTGACAGAGACTTGGGAGACCCAGTACTTC. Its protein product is CASSQDLTETWETQYF.

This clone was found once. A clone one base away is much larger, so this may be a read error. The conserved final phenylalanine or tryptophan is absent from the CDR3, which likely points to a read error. Here the CDR3 reads CSVHPGTKWNTIYL. The CDR3 DNA follows: TGCAGCGTCCACCCCGGGACTAAGTGGAACACCATATATCTT. The chain is built from TRBV29-1 and TRBJ1-3, with a possible D match to TRBD1 (5 bases). Trimming removed 6 bases at V and 7 bases at J, with 19 bases between. The CDR3 length is 14 residues. Germline CDR1 SQVTM, CDR2 ANQGSEA.

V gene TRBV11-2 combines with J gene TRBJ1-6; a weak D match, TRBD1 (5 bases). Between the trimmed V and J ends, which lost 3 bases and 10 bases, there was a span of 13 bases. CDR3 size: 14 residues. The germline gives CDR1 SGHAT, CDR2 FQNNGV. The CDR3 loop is CASSLIGGGSPLHF. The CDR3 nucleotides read TGTGCCAGCAGCTTGATTGGCGGGGGATCACCCCTCCACTTT.

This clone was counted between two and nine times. The CDR3 DNA is TGTGCCAGCAGTTACGGGTACTTGGGGGCTCTCGAGCAGTACTTC. Translating gives CASSYGYLGALEQYF. J is TRBJ2-7 and V is TRBV6-5; tentative D call: TRBD1 (6 bases). The CDR3 is made up of 15 amino acids. Germline V lookup: CDR1 MNHEY, CDR2 SVGAGI. Trimming took 2 bases from V and 6 from J, leaving 17 bases between them.

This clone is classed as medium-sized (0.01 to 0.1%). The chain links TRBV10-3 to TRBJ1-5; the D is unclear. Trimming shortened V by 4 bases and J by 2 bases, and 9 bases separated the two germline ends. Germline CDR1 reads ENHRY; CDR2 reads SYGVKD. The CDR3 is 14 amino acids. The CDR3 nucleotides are TGTGCCATCAGTGGTAGTGGGGGCAATCAGCCCCAGCATTTT. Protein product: CAISGSGGNQPQHF.

CDR3 coding DNA: TGTGCCAGTCGGGCACGGGGGGGCTATGGCTACACCTTC. This gives the protein CASRARGGYGYTF. This chain uses TRBV6-9 with TRBJ1-2, with D maybe TRBD1 (5 bases). The germline CDR1 and CDR2 sequences are MNHGY and SVAAGI. V dropped 9 bases and J dropped 4 bases, with 15 bases sitting between them. The CDR3 length is 13 residues.

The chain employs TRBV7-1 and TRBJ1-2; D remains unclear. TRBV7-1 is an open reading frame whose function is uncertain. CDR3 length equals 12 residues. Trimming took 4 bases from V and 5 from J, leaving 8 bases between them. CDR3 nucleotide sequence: TGTGCCAGCAGCTTTCCGCAATATGGCTACACCTTC. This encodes CASSFPQYGYTF.

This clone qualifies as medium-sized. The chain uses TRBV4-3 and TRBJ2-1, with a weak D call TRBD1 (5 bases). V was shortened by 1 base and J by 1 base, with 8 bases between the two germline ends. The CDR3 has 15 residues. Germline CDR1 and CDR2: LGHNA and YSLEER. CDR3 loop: CASSQGTPSYNEQFF. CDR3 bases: TGCGCCAGCAGCCAAGGGACACCGTCCTACAATGAGCAGTTCTTC.

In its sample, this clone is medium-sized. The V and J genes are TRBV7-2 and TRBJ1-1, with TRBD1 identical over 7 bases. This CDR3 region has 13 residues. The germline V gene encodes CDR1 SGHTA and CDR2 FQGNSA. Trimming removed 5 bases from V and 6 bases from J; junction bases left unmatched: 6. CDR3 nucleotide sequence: TGTGCCAGCAGCCTCCAGGGGGTATCTGAAGCTTTCTTT. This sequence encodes CASSLQGVSEAFF.

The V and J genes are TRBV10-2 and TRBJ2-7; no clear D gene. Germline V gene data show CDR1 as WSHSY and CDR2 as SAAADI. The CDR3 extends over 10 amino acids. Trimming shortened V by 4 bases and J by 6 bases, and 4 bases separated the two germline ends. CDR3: CASSGGEQYF. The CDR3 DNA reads TGCGCCAGCAGTGGGGGCGAGCAGTACTTC.

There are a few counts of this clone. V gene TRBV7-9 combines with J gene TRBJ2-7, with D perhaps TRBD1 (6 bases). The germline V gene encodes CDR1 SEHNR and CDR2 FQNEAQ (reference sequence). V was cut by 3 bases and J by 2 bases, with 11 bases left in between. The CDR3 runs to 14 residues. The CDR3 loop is CASSFGSGAYEQYF. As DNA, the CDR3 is TGTGCCAGCAGCTTTGGGTCAGGGGCCTACGAGCAGTACTTC. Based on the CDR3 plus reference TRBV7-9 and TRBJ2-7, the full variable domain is DTGVSQNPRHKITKRGQNVTFRCDPISEHNRLYWYRQTLGQGPEFLTYFQNEAQLEKSRLLSDRFSAERPKGSFSTLEIQRTEQGDSAMYLCASSFGSGAYEQYFGPGTRLTVT.

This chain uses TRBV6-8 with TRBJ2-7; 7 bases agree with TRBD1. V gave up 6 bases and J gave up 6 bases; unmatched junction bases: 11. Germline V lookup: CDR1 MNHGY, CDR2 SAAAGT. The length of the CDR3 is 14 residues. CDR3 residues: CASRLNRGLGEQYF. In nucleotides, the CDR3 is TGTGCCAGCAGACTCAACAGGGGTCTGGGCGAGCAGTACTTC.

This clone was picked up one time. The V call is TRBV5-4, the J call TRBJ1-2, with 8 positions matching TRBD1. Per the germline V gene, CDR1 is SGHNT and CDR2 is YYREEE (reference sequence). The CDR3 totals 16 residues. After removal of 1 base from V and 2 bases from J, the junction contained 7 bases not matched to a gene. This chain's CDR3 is CASSLPGQVLNYGYTF. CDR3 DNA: TGTGCCAGCAGCTTGCCGGGACAGGTCTTAAACTATGGCTACACCTTC.

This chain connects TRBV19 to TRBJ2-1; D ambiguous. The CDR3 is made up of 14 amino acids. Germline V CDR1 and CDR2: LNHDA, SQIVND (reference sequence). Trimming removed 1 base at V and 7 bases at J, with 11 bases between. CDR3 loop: CASSIVGISNEQFF. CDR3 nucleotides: TGTGCCAGTAGTATAGTTGGGATAAGTAATGAGCAGTTCTTC. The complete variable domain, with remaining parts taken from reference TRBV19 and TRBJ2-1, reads DGGITQSPKYLFRKEGQNVTLSCEQNLNHDAMYWYRQDPGQGLRLIYYSQIVNDFQKGDIAEGYSVSREKKESFPLTVTSAQKNPTAFYLCASSIVGISNEQFFGPGTRLTVL.

This CDR3 is CASSFPQYGYTF. The DNA for the CDR3 is TGTGCCAGCAGCTTTCCGCAATATGGCTACACCTTC. The gene calls are TRBV7-8 and TRBJ1-2, with D hard to call. This CDR3 is 12 amino acids long. V lost 3 bases and J 5 bases, leaving 7 bases between the germline ends. Germline CDR1 is SGHVS and CDR2 is FQNEAQ.

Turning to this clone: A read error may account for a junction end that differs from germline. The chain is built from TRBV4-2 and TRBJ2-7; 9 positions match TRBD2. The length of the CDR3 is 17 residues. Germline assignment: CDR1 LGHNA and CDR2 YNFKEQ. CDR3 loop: CASSQHVTSGITYVQYF. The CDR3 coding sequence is TGTGCCAGCAGCCAACACGTGACTAGCGGAATAACCTACGTGCAGTACTTC.

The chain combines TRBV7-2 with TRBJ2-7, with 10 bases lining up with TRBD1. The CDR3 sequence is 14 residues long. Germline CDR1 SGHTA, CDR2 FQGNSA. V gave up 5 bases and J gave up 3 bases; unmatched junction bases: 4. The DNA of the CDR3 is TGTGCCAGCAGCGCGACAGGGGGCTTCTACGAGCAGTACTTC. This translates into CASSATGGFYEQYF.

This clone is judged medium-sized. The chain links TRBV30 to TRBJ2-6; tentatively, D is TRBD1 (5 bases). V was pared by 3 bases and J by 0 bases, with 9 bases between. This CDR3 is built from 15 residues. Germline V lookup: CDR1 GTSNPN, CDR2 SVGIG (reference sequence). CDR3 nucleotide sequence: TGTGCCTGGAGGAACAGGATCTCTGGGGCCAACGTCCTGACTTTC. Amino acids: CAWRNRISGANVLTF.

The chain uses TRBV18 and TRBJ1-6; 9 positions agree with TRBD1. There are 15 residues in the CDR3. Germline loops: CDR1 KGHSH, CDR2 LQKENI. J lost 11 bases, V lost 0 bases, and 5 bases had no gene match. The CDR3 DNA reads TGTGCCAGCTCACCACCAGGACAGGGGCGCCCACCCCTCCACTTT. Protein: CASSPPGQGRPPLHF.

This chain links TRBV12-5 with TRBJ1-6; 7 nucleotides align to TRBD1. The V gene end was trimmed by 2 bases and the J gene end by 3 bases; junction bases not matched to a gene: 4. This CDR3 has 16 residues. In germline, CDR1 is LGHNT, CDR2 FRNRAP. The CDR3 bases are TGTGCTAGTGGTTTGAGGCAGGGGGACTATAATTCACCCCTCCACTTT. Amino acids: CASGLRQGDYNSPLHF. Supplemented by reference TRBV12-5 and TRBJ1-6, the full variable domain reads DARVTQTPRHKVTEMGQEVTMRCQPILGHNTVFWYRQTMMQGLELLAYFRNRAPLDDSGMPKDRFSAEMPDATLATLKIQPSEPRDSAVYFCASGLRQGDYNSPLHFGNGTRLTVT.

The CDR3 sequence is CASSFDGAGYTF. DNA of the CDR3: TGTGCCAGCAGCTTCGACGGGGCTGGCTACACCTTC. This chain connects TRBV11-3 to TRBJ1-2; a possible D gene is TRBD1 (5 bases). The CDR3 covers 12 residues. Germline V CDR1 and CDR2: SGHNT, YENEEA. V was shortened by 3 bases and J by 7 bases, with 9 bases between the two germline ends.

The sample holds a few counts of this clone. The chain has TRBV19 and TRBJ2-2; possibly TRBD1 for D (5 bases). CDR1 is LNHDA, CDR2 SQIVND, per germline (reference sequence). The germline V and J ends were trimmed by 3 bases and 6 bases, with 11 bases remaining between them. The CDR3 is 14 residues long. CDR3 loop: CASSIPIGAGELFF. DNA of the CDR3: TGTGCCAGTAGTATCCCCATAGGGGCCGGGGAGCTGTTTTTT.

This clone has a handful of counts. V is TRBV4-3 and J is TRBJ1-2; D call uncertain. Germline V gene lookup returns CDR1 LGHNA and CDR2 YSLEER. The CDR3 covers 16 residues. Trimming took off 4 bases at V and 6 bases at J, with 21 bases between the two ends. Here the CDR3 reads CASSLRPRASTDGYTF. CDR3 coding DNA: TGCGCCAGCAGCCTCAGGCCACGGGCCAGTACGGATGGCTACACCTTC.